Sequencing of this T cell receptor (beta chain) was carried out in a study of cytomegalovirus exposure and HLA in healthy donors. The CDR3 length is 16 residues. CDR1 is MNHEY, CDR2 SMNVEV, per germline (reference sequence). Trimming removed 9 bases from V and 2 bases from J; junction bases left unmatched: 6. The PCR was carried out with 60 Vbeta primers and 13 Jbeta primers. Produced via immunoSEQ multiplex PCR; TCRdb's table is partial and in-frame only. The sample holds around 150,000 clones; around 80% are singletons and the top ten take 1.5%. The J gene is TRBJ2-6, the V gene TRBV27; TRBD1 matches 11 bases. Sequencing was performed on PBMCs. This TCR was recovered from a girl aged 5-17 years in good health and CMV-seropositive. The chain's CDR3 is CASSGTGGTGANVLTF. The CDR3 bases are TGTGCCAGTTCCGGGACAGGGGGTACTGGGGCCAACGTCCTGACTTTC.